The 14 T cell receptor beta chains in this list originate from one sample, sequenced in a study of OX40 agonist ivuxolimab in advanced cancers. Data came from immunoSEQ multiplex PCR; TCRdb stores just in-frame clones and leaves some out. The table includes about 46,000 clones, around nine tenths detected once. This material consisted of CD4+ or CD8+ T cells sorted from blood, taken in a trial of the OX40 agonist ivuxolimab. These receptors were collected from an adult with an advanced solid tumor such as melanoma, head and neck, liver or kidney cancer.

J is TRBJ1-1 and V is TRBV13; the match to TRBD1 covers 7 bases. The CDR3 contains 14 residues. CDR1 PRHDT and CDR2 FYEKMQ come from the germline V gene (reference sequence). V lost 5 bases, J lost 3 bases, and 6 bases stayed unmatched. Written as DNA, the CDR3 is TGTGCCAGCAGCCTATCGGGACAGCACACTGAAGCTTTCTTT. The encoded protein is CASSLSGQHTEAFF.

The V call is TRBV5-1, the J call TRBJ1-6, with D uncertain. V lost 0 bases, J lost 6 bases, and 10 bases lay in between. Germline-derived CDR1 and CDR2 are SGHRS and YFSETQ. This CDR3 is 15 amino acids long. CDR3 in amino acids: CASSLVEGGNSPLHF. The CDR3 DNA reads as TGCGCCAGCAGCTTGGTGGAGGGCGGTAATTCACCCCTCCACTTT.

This clone appeared a few times. V usage is TRBV27 and J usage is TRBJ1-4, with D possibly being TRBD1 (6 bases). Trimming cost V 4 bases and J 10 bases, with 16 bases left between them. CDR1 is MNHEY, CDR2 SMNVEV, per germline (reference sequence). This CDR3 has 14 amino acids. CDR3 sequence: CASSSYREKGKLFF. DNA for the CDR3: TGTGCCAGCAGTTCGTACAGGGAGAAGGGAAAACTGTTTTTT.

The chain joins TRBV9 to TRBJ2-7; either TRBD1 or TRBD2 may supply D (6 bases each). The CDR3 is 12 residues long. V lost 2 bases and J lost 6, with 9 bases in between. Germline CDR1 is SGDLS and CDR2 is YYNGEE. CDR3 coding DNA: TGTGCCAGCAGCGTTGGGGGGCCCGAGCAGTACTTC. Translation gives CASSVGGPEQYF.

The V and J genes are TRBV30 and TRBJ2-7; 9 bases line up with TRBD2. This CDR3 spans 20 amino acids. CDR1 and CDR2 from the germline V gene are GTSNPN and SVGIG (reference sequence). V trimming: 2 bases; J trimming: 0 bases; junction bases outside the gene matches: 20. CDR3 coding DNA: TGTGCCTGGAGTTTTCCCAGGTTAGGAGCGGGAGGACCCAGCTCCTACGAGCAGTACTTC. Encoded protein: CAWSFPRLGAGGPSSYEQYF.

A single count supports this clone. This chain links TRBV7-9 with TRBJ2-1; 8 bases map to TRBD2. The CDR3 runs to 14 residues. After removal of 4 bases from V and 8 bases from J, the junction contained 7 bases not matched to a gene. Looked up from germline, CDR1 is SEHNR and CDR2 is FQNEAQ (reference sequence). The CDR3 DNA reads TGTGCCAGCAGCTCCGGAGCGGGGGTCCATGAGCAGTTCTTC. Amino acid sequence: CASSSGAGVHEQFF.

The chain recombines TRBV5-1 with TRBJ2-3; D is possibly TRBD2 (6 bases). Trimming stripped 3 bases from V and 3 bases from J, with 20 bases between. This CDR3 region has 17 residues. The germline gives CDR1 SGHRS, CDR2 YFSETQ. CDR3 sequence (DNA): TGCGCCAGCAGCTCAAGAACCTGGACTACCTCGACAGATACGCAGTATTTT. Amino acids: CASSSRTWTTSTDTQYF.

The chain recombines TRBV9 with TRBJ1-1; no clear D gene. The V gene's germline CDR1 is SGDLS and CDR2 YYNGEE. CDR3 length equals 13 residues. V lost 0 bases, J lost 3 bases, and 6 bases lay in between. The CDR3 sequence is CASSVGPYTEAFF. The CDR3 nucleotides read TGTGCCAGCAGCGTAGGACCGTACACTGAAGCTTTCTTT.

This sequence joins TRBV14 and TRBJ1-2; 7 positions match TRBD1. Germline V gives CDR1 SGHDN, CDR2 FVKESK. V was clipped by 4 bases and J by 4 bases; unmatched bases: 3. The CDR3 is 13 residues long. CDR3: CASSPRQGYGYTF. The CDR3 DNA reads as TGTGCCAGCAGCCCGAGACAGGGCTATGGCTACACCTTC.

V and J are TRBV6-9 and TRBJ2-4, with no clear D. This CDR3 is built from 12 residues. The ends were cut back, 6 bases at V and 2 bases at J, with 5 bases in the middle. Germline lookup yields CDR1 MNHGY and CDR2 SVAAGI. The CDR3 nucleotides are TGTGCCAGCAGGGCTCCCAAAAACATTCAGTACTTC. Translated: CASRAPKNIQYF.

This chain connects TRBV28 to TRBJ1-1, with TRBD1 identical over 9 bases. CDR3 length equals 16 residues. Trimming took 7 bases from V and 1 from J; bases not matched to a gene: 10. Per the germline V gene, CDR1 is MDHEN and CDR2 is SYDVKM. CDR3 in DNA: TGTGCCAGCACCACAGGGGGCCGGGGAGGGAACACTGAAGCTTTCTTT. It encodes CASTTGGRGGNTEAFF.

By share, this clone counts as medium-sized. The chain combines TRBV21-1 with TRBJ1-6; the table names TRBD1, a call not compared with the DNA. TRBV21-1 is a known pseudogene. The CDR3 has 21 amino acids. The CDR3 sequence: CASSKTERLRDRSSYNSPLHF. The CDR3 DNA is TGTGCCAGCAGCAAAACCGAGAGGTTGAGGGACAGGAGCTCCTATAATTCACCCCTCCACTTT.

The chain uses TRBV30 and TRBJ2-7; possible D gene TRBD1, 5 bases. This CDR3 has 13 amino acids. Trimming cost V 2 bases and J 2 bases, with 10 bases left between them. From germline, CDR1 is GTSNPN and CDR2 SVGIG (reference sequence). CDR3 in DNA: TGTGCCTGGAGTAGGGGCAGTCCCTACGAGCAGTACTTC. Protein: CAWSRGSPYEQYF.

Within the sample, this clone is medium-sized. The rearrangement joins TRBV30 to TRBJ1-1; D is undetermined. The CDR3 spans 15 residues. Trimming stripped 0 bases from V and 5 bases from J, with 16 bases between. Looked up from germline, CDR1 is GTSNPN and CDR2 is SVGIG (reference sequence). In DNA form, the CDR3 reads TGTGCCTGGAGTGTAAAGGCGACAAGTAGGACTGAAGCTTTCTTT. Encoded protein: CAWSVKATSRTEAFF.